The rows below give T cell receptor beta chains drawn from one sample of a study of cytomegalovirus exposure and HLA in healthy donors. The repertoire was sequenced with immunoSEQ multiplex PCR; TCRdb's copy has only in-frame clones and lacks some. The table lists some 170,000 clones, over 80% of them singletons. The sequencing input was PBMCs. The receptor set was obtained from a man aged 30-40 years in good health and CMV-seropositive. Both conserved end residues are part of each CDR3. A D gene is named only where the DNA matches it firmly. The size of a clone is reported for some rows only, either as once, few or many, or as a class for expanded clones.

j_call clone_size v_call d_call cdr3_aa cdr3_nt
TRBJ1-6 . TRBV6-6 . CASSRDGDSNSPLHF TGTGCCAGCAGCCGCGACGGTGACAGTAATTCACCCCTCCACTTT
TRBJ2-1 . TRBV9 . CASSAPRGAPYNEQFF TGTGCCAGCAGCGCCCCCCGGGGGGCCCCCTACAATGAGCAGTTCTTC
TRBJ2-5 . TRBV7-9 TRBD1 CASSPPGQGARETQYF TGTGCCAGCAGCCCGCCCGGGCAGGGGGCGCGGGAGACCCAGTACTTC
TRBJ2-3 . TRBV2 TRBD2 CASIPRRGGPDTQYF TGTGCCAGCATTCCCCGGCGGGGGGGACCAGATACGCAGTATTTT
TRBJ2-5 few TRBV5-1 TRBD2 CASSLGLGQETQYF TGCGCCAGCAGCTTAGGACTAGGCCAAGAGACCCAGTACTTC
TRBJ1-1 . TRBV7-9 . CASSNDSREAFF TGTGCCAGCAGCAACGACAGCCGGGAAGCTTTCTTT
TRBJ2-3 . TRBV5-4 . CASSLEVAREYSTDTQYF TGTGCCAGCAGCTTGGAAGTAGCAAGGGAGTATAGCACAGATACGCAGTATTTT
TRBJ2-7 . TRBV7-6 . CASSNRWGGAGEQYF TGTGCCAGCAGCAATAGATGGGGGGGGGCAGGGGAGCAGTACTTC
TRBJ1-1 . TRBV6-1 . CASSEQSGGQSEAFF TGTGCCAGCAGTGAACAGAGCGGGGGGCAAAGTGAAGCTTTCTTT
TRBJ1-5 . TRBV7-8 . CASSLPGLAGIGNQPQHF TGTGCCAGCAGCTTACCGGGTCTGGCAGGGATCGGCAATCAGCCCCAGCATTTT
TRBJ1-5 few TRBV4-3 . CASSQDGRGGSNQPQHF TGCGCCAGCAGCCAAGATGGAAGAGGGGGTTCCAATCAGCCCCAGCATTTT
TRBJ2-1 . TRBV20-1 . CSARERQDEFF TGCAGTGCTAGAGAGAGACAGGATGAGTTCTTC
TRBJ1-6 . TRBV5-1 TRBD1 CASSLDPTGGGSPLHF TGCGCCAGCAGCTTGGATCCCACAGGGGGGGGTTCACCCCTCCACTTT
TRBJ2-7 few TRBV4-3 TRBD1 CASSPSSDRVNHEQYF TGCGCCAGCAGCCCTTCGTCGGACAGGGTGAATCACGAGCAGTACTTC
TRBJ2-1 . TRBV6-5 . CASSYSGTRAFNEQFF TGTGCCAGCAGTTACTCAGGGACACGGGCATTTAATGAGCAGTTCTTC
TRBJ1-1 . TRBV30 . CAWSFTGHRAFF TGTGCCTGGAGTTTTACCGGGCACAGGGCTTTCTTT
TRBJ2-2 . TRBV7-9 . CASSSFRGNTGELFF TGTGCCAGCAGCTCCTTCAGGGGAAACACCGGGGAGCTGTTTTTT
TRBJ2-1 . TRBV5-6 . CASSLAGGAGTYNEQFF TGTGCCAGCAGCTTGGCCGGGGGTGCAGGGACCTACAATGAGCAGTTCTTC
TRBJ2-7 . TRBV7-2 TRBD2 CASSFGLAGNYEQYF TGTGCCAGCAGCTTCGGACTAGCGGGAAACTACGAGCAGTACTTC
TRBJ2-5 . TRBV9 TRBD1 CASSGDRGVVETQYF TGTGCCAGCAGCGGGGACAGGGGAGTCGTGGAGACCCAGTACTTC
TRBJ1-2 . TRBV18 TRBD1 CASSPIGTGNGGYGYTF TGTGCCAGCTCACCAATTGGGACAGGGAATGGCGGCTATGGCTACACCTTC
TRBJ1-1 . TRBV9 . CASSSTPAQMNTEAFF TGTGCCAGCAGCTCCACCCCGGCACAGATGAACACTGAAGCTTTCTTT
TRBJ1-2 . TRBV4-3 TRBD1 CASSRGTGAAYGYTF TGCGCCAGCAGCCGCGGGACAGGGGCGGCCTATGGCTACACCTTC
TRBJ2-5 . TRBV7-7 . CASSRFDGETQYF TGTGCTAGCAGCCGATTTGACGGGGAGACCCAGTACTTC
TRBJ2-1 . TRBV5-4 TRBD2 CASSFGGIHNEQFF TGTGCCAGCAGCTTCGGGGGGATCCACAATGAGCAGTTCTTC
TRBJ1-4 . TRBV6-5 . CASDQYPKGGEKLFF TGTGCCAGCGACCAATACCCCAAAGGCGGTGAAAAACTGTTTTTT
TRBJ2-5 . TRBV2 TRBD1 CASPGTGGIQETQYF TGTGCCAGTCCCGGGACAGGGGGAATACAAGAGACCCAGTACTTC
TRBJ1-2 . TRBV5-1 . CASSLGGYGYTF TGCGCCAGCAGCTTGGGCGGCTATGGCTACACCTTC
TRBJ2-7 . TRBV5-1 . CASSPEANSYEQYF TGCGCCAGCAGCCCGGAGGCGAACTCCTACGAGCAGTACTTC
TRBJ2-3 . TRBV30 . CAWSARATKTDTQYF TGTGCCTGGAGTGCGAGAGCGACTAAGACAGATACGCAGTATTTT
TRBJ1-2 . TRBV15 TRBD1 CATSSPGQVLNYGYTF TGTGCCACCAGCAGCCCCGGACAGGTACTAAACTATGGCTACACCTTC
TRBJ1-5 . TRBV5-1 TRBD1 CASSYGQGNQPQHF TGCGCCAGCAGCTATGGACAGGGCAATCAGCCCCAGCATTTT
TRBJ1-1 once TRBV14 . CASSQGRNTEAFF TGTGCCAGCAGCCAGGGGAGGAACACTGAAGCTTTCTTT
TRBJ2-1 . TRBV12-5 TRBD1 CASGLGTGSDNEQFF TGTGCTAGTGGTTTGGGGACAGGGTCGGACAATGAGCAGTTCTTC
TRBJ1-5 . TRBV11-2 TRBD1 CASSLDRDREGGQPQHF TGTGCCAGCAGCTTAGATCGTGACAGGGAAGGGGGCCAGCCCCAGCATTTT
TRBJ2-7 . TRBV6-6 . CASSPQGLEQYF TGTGCCAGCAGTCCCCAGGGTCTCGAGCAGTACTTC
TRBJ2-4 few TRBV11-2 . CASSPHEDAGAKNIQYF TGTGCCAGCAGCCCCCACGAGGATGCGGGGGCCAAAAACATTCAGTACTTC
TRBJ1-5 . TRBV7-2 TRBD1 CASSYTGDGQPQHF TGTGCCAGCAGCTATACAGGGGATGGTCAGCCCCAGCATTTT
TRBJ2-3 . TRBV13 . CASSATRSDTQYF TGTGCCAGCAGCGCTACTAGGTCAGATACGCAGTATTTT
TRBJ2-1 . TRBV14 . CASSQVGANINNEQFF TGTGCCAGCAGCCAAGTAGGGGCAAACATAAACAATGAGCAGTTCTTC
TRBJ2-2 . TRBV18 . CASSLGTLNTGELFF TGTGCCAGCTCACTCGGGACTTTGAACACCGGGGAGCTGTTTTTT
TRBJ2-3 . TRBV5-4 . CASSLPGFGTDTQYF TGTGCCAGCAGCTTACCAGGGTTCGGTACAGATACGCAGTATTTT
TRBJ2-2 . TRBV10-3 . CAIGDGADTGELFF TGTGCCATCGGAGATGGGGCGGACACCGGGGAGCTGTTTTTT
TRBJ2-2 . TRBV9 TRBD2 CASSSSGSTGELFF TGTGCCAGCAGCAGTAGCGGGTCCACCGGGGAGCTGTTTTTT
TRBJ2-3 once TRBV27 TRBD1 CASSLSTPGRGDTQYF TGTGCCAGCAGTTTATCAACCCCGGGCAGGGGGGATACGCAGTATTTT
TRBJ2-7 many TRBV7-3 . CASSYPREYEQYF TGTGCCAGCAGCTATCCTCGGGAGTACGAGCAGTACTTC
TRBJ1-3 . TRBV18 . CASSGGPSGNTIYF TGTGCCAGCTCGGGGGGTCCCTCTGGAAACACCATATATTTT
TRBJ1-2 . TRBV7-2 TRBD1 CASSPQGDYGYTF TGTGCCAGCAGTCCACAGGGGGACTATGGCTACACCTTC
TRBJ2-3 . TRBV7-7 . CASSFRGALTDTQYF TGTGCTAGCAGCTTCAGGGGGGCCCTCACAGATACGCAGTATTTT
TRBJ1-5 . TRBV19 . CASSMYWGGQPQHF TGTGCCAGTAGTATGTACTGGGGAGGACAGCCCCAGCATTTT
TRBJ2-2 . TRBV11-2 TRBD2 CASSWGGGATGELFF TGTGCCAGCAGCTGGGGCGGGGGGGCCACCGGGGAGCTGTTTTTT
TRBJ1-6 . TRBV27 . CASSFGGHPYNSPLHF TGTGCCAGCAGTTTTGGGGGACACCCGTATAATTCACCCCTCCACTTT
TRBJ2-2 . TRBV6-5 TRBD2 CASSYGTIHTGELFF TGTGCCAGCAGTTACGGGACTATCCACACCGGGGAGCTGTTTTTT
TRBJ2-3 many TRBV15 TRBD1 CATSRGTGGADTQYF TGTGCCACCAGCAGAGGGACAGGGGGCGCAGATACGCAGTATTTT